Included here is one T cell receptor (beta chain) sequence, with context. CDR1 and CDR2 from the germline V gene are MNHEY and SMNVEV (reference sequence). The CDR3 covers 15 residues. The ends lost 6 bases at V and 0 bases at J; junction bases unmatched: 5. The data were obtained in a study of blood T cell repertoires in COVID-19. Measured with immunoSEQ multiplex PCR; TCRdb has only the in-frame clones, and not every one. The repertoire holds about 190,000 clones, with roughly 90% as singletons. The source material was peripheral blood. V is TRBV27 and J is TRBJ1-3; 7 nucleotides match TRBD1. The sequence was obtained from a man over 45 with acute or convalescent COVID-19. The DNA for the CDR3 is TGTGCCAGCAGCCAAGGGACAGCCTCTGGAAACACCATATATTTT. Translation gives CASSQGTASGNTIYF.